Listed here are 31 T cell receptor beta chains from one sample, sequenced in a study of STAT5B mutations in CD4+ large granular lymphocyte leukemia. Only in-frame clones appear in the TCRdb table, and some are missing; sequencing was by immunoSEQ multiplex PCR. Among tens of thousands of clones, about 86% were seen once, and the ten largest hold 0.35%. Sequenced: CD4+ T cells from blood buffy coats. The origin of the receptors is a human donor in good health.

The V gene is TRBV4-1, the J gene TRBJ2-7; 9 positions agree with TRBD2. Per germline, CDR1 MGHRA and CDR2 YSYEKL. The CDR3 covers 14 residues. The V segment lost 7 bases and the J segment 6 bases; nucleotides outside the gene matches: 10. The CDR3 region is CASKASGIRGEQYF. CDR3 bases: TGCGCCAGCAAGGCTAGCGGGATCCGAGGCGAGCAGTACTTC.

The CDR3 reads CASSIATGLHTEAFF. CDR3 sequence (DNA): TGTGCCAGTAGTATCGCCACAGGGCTTCACACTGAAGCTTTCTTT. The rearrangement joins TRBV19 to TRBJ1-1; possibly TRBD1 for D (6 bases). The V end was cut by 3 bases, the J end by 3 bases, with 14 bases between. CDR3 length: 15 amino acids. Per germline, CDR1 LNHDA and CDR2 SQIVND (reference sequence).

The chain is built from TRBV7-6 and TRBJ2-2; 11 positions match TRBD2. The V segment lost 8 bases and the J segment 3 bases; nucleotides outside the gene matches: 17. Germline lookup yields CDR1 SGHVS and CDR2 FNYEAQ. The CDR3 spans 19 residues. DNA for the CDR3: TGTGCCAGCTCCAAATCGCTGGCTAGCGGGGGGTACTACACCGGGGAGCTGTTTTTT. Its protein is CASSKSLASGGYYTGELFF.

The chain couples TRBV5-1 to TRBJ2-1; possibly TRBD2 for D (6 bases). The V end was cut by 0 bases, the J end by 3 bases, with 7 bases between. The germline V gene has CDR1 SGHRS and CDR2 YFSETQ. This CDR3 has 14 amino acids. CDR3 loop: CASSLGLGYNEQFF. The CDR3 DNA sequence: TGCGCCAGCAGCTTGGGACTAGGCTACAATGAGCAGTTCTTC.

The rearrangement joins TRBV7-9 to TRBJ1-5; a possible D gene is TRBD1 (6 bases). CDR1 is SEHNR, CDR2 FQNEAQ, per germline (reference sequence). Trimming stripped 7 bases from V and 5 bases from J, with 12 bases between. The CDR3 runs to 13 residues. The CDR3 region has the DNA TGTGCCAGCACGGGTAGGGGGGATCAGCCCCAGCATTTT. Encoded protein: CASTGRGDQPQHF.

The CDR3 region is CASSARPDAYEQYF. In nucleotides, the CDR3 is TGTGCCAGCAGCGCTAGACCGGACGCCTACGAGCAGTACTTC. The chain joins TRBV11-2 to TRBJ2-7; D gene ambiguous. The CDR3 sequence is 14 residues long. From germline, CDR1 is SGHAT and CDR2 FQNNGV. With 5 bases removed from V and 2 bases from J, the gap between germline ends came to 13 bases.

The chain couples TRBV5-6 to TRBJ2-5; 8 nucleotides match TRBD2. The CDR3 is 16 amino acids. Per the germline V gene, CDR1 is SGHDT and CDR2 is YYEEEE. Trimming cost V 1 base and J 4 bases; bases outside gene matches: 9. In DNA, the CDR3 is TGTGCCAGCAGCTTGTTTCAGCCTAGCGGGTCAGAGACCCAGTACTTC. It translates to CASSLFQPSGSETQYF.

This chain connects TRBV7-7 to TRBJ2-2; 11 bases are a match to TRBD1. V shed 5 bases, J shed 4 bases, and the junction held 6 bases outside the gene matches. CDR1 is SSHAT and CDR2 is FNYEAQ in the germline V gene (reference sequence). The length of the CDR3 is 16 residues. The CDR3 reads CASSRGTGGSTGELFF. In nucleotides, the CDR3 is TGTGCCAGCAGCCGTGGGACAGGGGGAAGCACCGGGGAGCTGTTTTTT.

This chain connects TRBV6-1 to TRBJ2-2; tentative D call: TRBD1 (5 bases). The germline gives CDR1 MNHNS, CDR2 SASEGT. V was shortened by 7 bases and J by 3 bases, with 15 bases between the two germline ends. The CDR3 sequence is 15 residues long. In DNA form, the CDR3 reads TGTGCCAGCAAAGGTTTGGGGCAGTACACCGGGGAGCTGTTTTTT. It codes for CASKGLGQYTGELFF.

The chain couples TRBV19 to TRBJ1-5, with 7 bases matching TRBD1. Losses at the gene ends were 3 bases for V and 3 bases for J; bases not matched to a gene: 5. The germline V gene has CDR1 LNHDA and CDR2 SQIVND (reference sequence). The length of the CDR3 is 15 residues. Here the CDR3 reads CASSILTGNNQPQHF. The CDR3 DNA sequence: TGTGCCAGTAGTATCCTGACAGGGAACAATCAGCCCCAGCATTTT.

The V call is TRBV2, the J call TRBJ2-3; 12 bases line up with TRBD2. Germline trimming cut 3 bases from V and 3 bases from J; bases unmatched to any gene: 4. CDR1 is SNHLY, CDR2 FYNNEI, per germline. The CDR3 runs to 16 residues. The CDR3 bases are TGTGCCAGCAGTGAGTCGGGGACTAGCGGGACAGATACGCAGTATTTT. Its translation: CASSESGTSGTDTQYF.

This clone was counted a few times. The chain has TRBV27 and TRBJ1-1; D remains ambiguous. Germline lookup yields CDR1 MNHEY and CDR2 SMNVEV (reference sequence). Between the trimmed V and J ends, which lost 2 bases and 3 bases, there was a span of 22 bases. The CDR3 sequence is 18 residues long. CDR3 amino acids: CASSLVPPFTEIYTEAFF. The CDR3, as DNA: TGTGCCAGCAGTTTAGTGCCCCCTTTCACGGAAATCTACACTGAAGCTTTCTTT.

Here the CDR3 DNA reads TGTGCCAGCCGCGAACTTGACAGGTCGAATGAAAAACTGTTTTTT. Translation: CASRELDRSNEKLFF. The chain couples TRBV2 to TRBJ1-4; TRBD1 might be the D (6 bases). The V end lost 8 bases, the J end lost 5 bases, and 18 bases lay between the germline ends. The CDR3 covers 15 residues. Germline V gene lookup returns CDR1 SNHLY and CDR2 FYNNEI.

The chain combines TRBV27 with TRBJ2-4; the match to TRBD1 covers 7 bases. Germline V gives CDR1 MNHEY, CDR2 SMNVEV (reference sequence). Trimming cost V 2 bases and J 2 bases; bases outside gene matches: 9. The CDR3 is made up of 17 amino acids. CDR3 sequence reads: CASSLRAGGLSKNIQYF. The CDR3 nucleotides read TGTGCCAGCAGTTTAAGGGCAGGGGGATTATCCAAAAACATTCAGTACTTC.

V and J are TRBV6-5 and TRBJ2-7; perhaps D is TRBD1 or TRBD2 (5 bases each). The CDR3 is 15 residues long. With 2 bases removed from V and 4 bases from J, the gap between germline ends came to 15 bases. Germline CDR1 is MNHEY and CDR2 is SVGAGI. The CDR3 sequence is CASSYGTQGPYEQYF. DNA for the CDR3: TGTGCCAGCAGTTACGGGACCCAAGGGCCTTACGAGCAGTACTTC.

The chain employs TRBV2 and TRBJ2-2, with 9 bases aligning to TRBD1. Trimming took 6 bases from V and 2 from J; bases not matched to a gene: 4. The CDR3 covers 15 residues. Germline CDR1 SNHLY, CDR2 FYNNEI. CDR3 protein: CASSITGGNTGELFF. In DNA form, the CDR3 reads TGTGCCAGCAGCATTACAGGGGGCAACACCGGGGAGCTGTTTTTT.

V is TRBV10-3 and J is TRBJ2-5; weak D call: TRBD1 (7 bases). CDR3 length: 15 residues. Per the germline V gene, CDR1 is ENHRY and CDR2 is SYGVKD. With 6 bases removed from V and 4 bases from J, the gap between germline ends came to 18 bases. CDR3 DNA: TGTGCCATCAGGGGGGCAGGGGGGCTAGCAGAGACCCAGTACTTC. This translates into CAIRGAGGLAETQYF.

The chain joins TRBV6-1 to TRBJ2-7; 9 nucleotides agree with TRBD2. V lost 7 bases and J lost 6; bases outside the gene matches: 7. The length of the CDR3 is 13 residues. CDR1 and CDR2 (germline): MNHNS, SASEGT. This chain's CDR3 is CASNERGVPEQYF. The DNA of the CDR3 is TGTGCCAGCAATGAGCGGGGGGTACCCGAGCAGTACTTC.

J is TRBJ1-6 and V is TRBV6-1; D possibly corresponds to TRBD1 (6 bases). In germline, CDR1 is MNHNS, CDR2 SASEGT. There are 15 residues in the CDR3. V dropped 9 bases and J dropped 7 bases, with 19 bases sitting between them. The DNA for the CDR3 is TGTGCCAGTCAAATTCAGGGGCAGGGGAATTCACCCCTCCACTTT. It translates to CASQIQGQGNSPLHF.

In nucleotides, the CDR3 is TGCGCCAGCAGCTTAAGCGGGGGAAGCTCCTACAATGAGCAGTTCTTC. Its translation: CASSLSGGSSYNEQFF. V usage is TRBV5-1 and J usage is TRBJ2-1; 8 nucleotides align to TRBD2. The V and J ends lost 2 bases and 0 bases, in that order; junction bases with no gene match: 4. Per the germline V gene, CDR1 is SGHRS and CDR2 is YFSETQ. The CDR3 is 16 residues long. Filled out from reference TRBV5-1 and TRBJ2-1, the complete variable domain reads KAGVTQTPRYLIKTRGQQVTLSCSPISGHRSVSWYQQTPGQGLQFLFEYFSETQRNKGNFPGRFSGRQFSNSRSEMNVSTLELGDSALYLCASSLSGGSSYNEQFFGPGTRLTVL.

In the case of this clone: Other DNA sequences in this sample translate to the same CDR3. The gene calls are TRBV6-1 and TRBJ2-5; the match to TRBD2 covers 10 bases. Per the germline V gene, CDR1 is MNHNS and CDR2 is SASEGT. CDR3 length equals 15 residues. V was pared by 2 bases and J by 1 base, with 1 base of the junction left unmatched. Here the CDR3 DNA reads TGTGCCAGCAGTGAATTAGCGGGGGGCCAAGAGACCCAGTACTTC. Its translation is CASSELAGGQETQYF.

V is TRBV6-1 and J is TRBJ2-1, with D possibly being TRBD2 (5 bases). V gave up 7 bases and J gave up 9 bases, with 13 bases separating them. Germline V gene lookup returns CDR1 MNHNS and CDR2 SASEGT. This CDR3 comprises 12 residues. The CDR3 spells CASNVGVGEQFF. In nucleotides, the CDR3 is TGTGCCAGCAATGTGGGAGTCGGTGAGCAGTTCTTC.

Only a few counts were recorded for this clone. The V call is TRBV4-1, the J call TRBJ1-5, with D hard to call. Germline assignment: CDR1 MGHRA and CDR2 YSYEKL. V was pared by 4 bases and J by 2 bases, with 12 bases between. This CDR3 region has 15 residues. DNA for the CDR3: TGCGCCAGCAGCCTCACGCAGATTGGCAATCAGCCCCAGCATTTT. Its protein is CASSLTQIGNQPQHF.

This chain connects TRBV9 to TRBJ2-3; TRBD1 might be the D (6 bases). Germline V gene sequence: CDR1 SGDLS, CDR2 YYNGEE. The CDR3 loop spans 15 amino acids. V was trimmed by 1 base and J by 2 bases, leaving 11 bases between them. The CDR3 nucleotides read TGTGCCAGCAGCGTACAACAGGGCACCACAGATACGCAGTATTTT. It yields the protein CASSVQQGTTDTQYF.

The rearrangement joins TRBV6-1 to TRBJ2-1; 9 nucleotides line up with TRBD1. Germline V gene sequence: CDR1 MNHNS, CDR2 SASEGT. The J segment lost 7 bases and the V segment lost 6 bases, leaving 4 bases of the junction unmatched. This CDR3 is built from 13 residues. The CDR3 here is CASSGDRENEQFF. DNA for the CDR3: TGTGCCAGCAGCGGGGACAGGGAGAATGAGCAGTTCTTC.

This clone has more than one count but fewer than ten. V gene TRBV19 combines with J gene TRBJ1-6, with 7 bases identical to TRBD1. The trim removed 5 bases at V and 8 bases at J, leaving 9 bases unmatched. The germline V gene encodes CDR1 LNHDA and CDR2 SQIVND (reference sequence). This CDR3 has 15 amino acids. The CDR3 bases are TGTGCCAGTAGTGAAATACAGGGGACGGATTCACCCCTCCACTTT. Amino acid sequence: CASSEIQGTDSPLHF.

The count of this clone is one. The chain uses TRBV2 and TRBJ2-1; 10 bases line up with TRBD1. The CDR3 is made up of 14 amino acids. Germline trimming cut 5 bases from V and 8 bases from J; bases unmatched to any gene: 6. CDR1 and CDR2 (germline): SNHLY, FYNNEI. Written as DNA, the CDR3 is TGTGCCAGCAGTCTGGACAGGGGGAGGGATGAGCAGTTCTTC. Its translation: CASSLDRGRDEQFF.

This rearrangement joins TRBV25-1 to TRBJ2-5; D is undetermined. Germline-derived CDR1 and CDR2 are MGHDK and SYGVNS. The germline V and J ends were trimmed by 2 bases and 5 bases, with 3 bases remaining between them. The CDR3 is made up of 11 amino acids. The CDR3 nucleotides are TGTGCCAGCAGTGAACATGAGACCCAGTACTTC. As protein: CASSEHETQYF.

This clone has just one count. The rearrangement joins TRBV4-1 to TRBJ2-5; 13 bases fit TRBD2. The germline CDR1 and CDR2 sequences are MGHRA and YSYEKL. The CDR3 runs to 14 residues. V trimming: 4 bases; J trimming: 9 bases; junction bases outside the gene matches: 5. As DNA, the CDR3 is TGCGCCAGCAGCCCAGGACTAGCGGGAGTCCCCCAGTACTTC. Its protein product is CASSPGLAGVPQYF.

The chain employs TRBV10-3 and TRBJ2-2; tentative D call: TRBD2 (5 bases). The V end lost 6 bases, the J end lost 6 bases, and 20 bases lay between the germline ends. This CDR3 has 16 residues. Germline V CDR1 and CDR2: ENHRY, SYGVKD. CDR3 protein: CAIRPREGRGAGELFF. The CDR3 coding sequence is TGTGCCATCAGACCACGTGAGGGCCGGGGAGCCGGGGAGCTGTTTTTT.

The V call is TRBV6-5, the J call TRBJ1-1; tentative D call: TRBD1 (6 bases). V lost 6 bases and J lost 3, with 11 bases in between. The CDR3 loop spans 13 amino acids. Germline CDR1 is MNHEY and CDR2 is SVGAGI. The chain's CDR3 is CASSRTAYTEAFF. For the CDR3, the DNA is TGTGCCAGCAGCCGGACAGCTTACACTGAAGCTTTCTTT.